These T cell receptor beta chains were read from a single sample in a study of pediatric ulcerative colitis. TCRdb's table, derived via immunoSEQ multiplex PCR, lists solely in-frame clones and lacks some. Counted here are about 36,000 clones, approximately 87% occurring once; the ten biggest clones make up around 23%. Sequenced: blood. All receptors derive from a girl between 10 and 17 years old with moderate ulcerative colitis. Each CDR3 is given with its conserved first and last residue. A D gene is named only where the DNA matches it firmly. Not all rows give a size; the values are once, few, many and, for expanded clones, a class.

len: 13
j_gene: TRBJ2-3
abundance: NA
d_gene: NA
v_gene: TRBV6-5
CDR3nt: TGTGCCAGCGGAAGGGGAAGTGGAGATACGCAGTATTTT
CDR3aa: CASGRGSGDTQYF

len: 18
j_gene: TRBJ2-3
abundance: NA
d_gene: NA
v_gene: TRBV12-5
CDR3nt: TGTGCTAGTGGAGATGTTCCGGACTATGGGAGAAACACAGATACGCAGTATTTT
CDR3aa: CASGDVPDYGRNTDTQYF

len: 16
j_gene: TRBJ2-3
abundance: NA
d_gene: NA
v_gene: TRBV4-2
CDR3nt: TGTGCCAGCAGCCAAGATCCAAACAGCGTACCAGATACGCAGTATTTT
CDR3aa: CASSQDPNSVPDTQYF

len: 13
j_gene: TRBJ2-1
abundance: NA
d_gene: NA
v_gene: TRBV19
CDR3nt: TGTGCCAGTAGTATGGGGGCGGCAAATGAGCAGTTCTTC
CDR3aa: CASSMGAANEQFF

len: 19
j_gene: TRBJ2-2
abundance: NA
d_gene: NA
v_gene: TRBV15
CDR3nt: TGTGCCACCAGCAGGTTTCTTTGGGTTGAGAAGGGGGACACCGGGGAGCTGTTTTTT
CDR3aa: CATSRFLWVEKGDTGELFF

len: 13
j_gene: TRBJ1-4
abundance: NA
d_gene: NA
v_gene: TRBV4-1
CDR3nt: TGCGCCAGCAGCCAAGGGGAAGAAGAAAAACTGTTTTTT
CDR3aa: CASSQGEEEKLFF

len: 13
j_gene: TRBJ1-1
abundance: once
d_gene: NA
v_gene: TRBV19
CDR3nt: TGTGCCAGTAGTATTACGTCTAACACTGAAGCTTTCTTT
CDR3aa: CASSITSNTEAFF

len: 12
j_gene: TRBJ1-1
abundance: NA
d_gene: TRBD1
v_gene: TRBV29-1
CDR3nt: TGCAGCGACAGGGGGCCGAACACTGAAGCTTTCTTT
CDR3aa: CSDRGPNTEAFF

len: 12
j_gene: TRBJ1-5
abundance: NA
d_gene: NA
v_gene: TRBV7-9
CDR3nt: TGTGCCAGCAGCTGGATAAATCAGCCCCAGCATTTT
CDR3aa: CASSWINQPQHF

len: 15
j_gene: TRBJ1-2
abundance: NA
d_gene: TRBD1
v_gene: TRBV27
CDR3nt: TGTGCCAGCAGTTCCCCCGGACAGGGGAACTATGGCTACACCTTC
CDR3aa: CASSSPGQGNYGYTF

len: 14
j_gene: TRBJ1-6
abundance: NA
d_gene: NA
v_gene: TRBV5-6
CDR3nt: TGTGCCAGCAGCTTGAGCTCCTATAATTCACCCCTCCACTTT
CDR3aa: CASSLSSYNSPLHF

len: 15
j_gene: TRBJ2-2
abundance: NA
d_gene: NA
v_gene: TRBV2
CDR3nt: TGTGCCAGCAGTGTAGGTCTAGCGCGCACCGGGGAGCTGTTTTTT
CDR3aa: CASSVGLARTGELFF

len: 11
j_gene: TRBJ2-1
abundance: NA
d_gene: NA
v_gene: TRBV29-1
CDR3nt: TGCAGCGTTGAAGTAGCTGGTGAGCAGTTCTTC
CDR3aa: CSVEVAGEQFF

len: 15
j_gene: TRBJ1-5
abundance: few
d_gene: TRBD1
v_gene: TRBV6-5
CDR3nt: TGTGCCAGCGCGCCCGACAGGGACCGCAATCAGCCCCAGCATTTT
CDR3aa: CASAPDRDRNQPQHF

len: 16
j_gene: TRBJ2-1
abundance: NA
d_gene: TRBD2
v_gene: TRBV7-9
CDR3nt: TGTGCCAGCAGCTTGGGCACTAGCGGGGGGTACAATGAGCAGTTCTTC
CDR3aa: CASSLGTSGGYNEQFF

len: 12
j_gene: TRBJ2-7
abundance: NA
d_gene: NA
v_gene: TRBV30
CDR3nt: TGTGCCTGGACCCGTACCCCTTACGAGCAGTACTTC
CDR3aa: CAWTRTPYEQYF

len: 14
j_gene: TRBJ2-1
abundance: NA
d_gene: TRBD2
v_gene: TRBV6-6
CDR3nt: TGTGCCACCACCTTAGGACTAGCGGGAGTCGAGCAGTTCTTC
CDR3aa: CATTLGLAGVEQFF

len: 14
j_gene: TRBJ2-3
abundance: NA
d_gene: TRBD2
v_gene: TRBV7-2
CDR3nt: TGTGCCAGCAGCTTTAGCGGGAGAACAGATACGCAGTATTTT
CDR3aa: CASSFSGRTDTQYF

len: 15
j_gene: TRBJ2-7
abundance: NA
d_gene: NA
v_gene: TRBV28
CDR3nt: TGTGCCAGCAGCATAGGTGGGCCATATTATTACGAGCAGTACTTC
CDR3aa: CASSIGGPYYYEQYF

len: 14
j_gene: TRBJ2-3
abundance: NA
d_gene: NA
v_gene: TRBV27
CDR3nt: TGTGCCAGCAGTTTATTGGACAACACAGATACGCAGTATTTT
CDR3aa: CASSLLDNTDTQYF

len: 13
j_gene: TRBJ1-1
abundance: NA
d_gene: NA
v_gene: TRBV7-2
CDR3nt: TGTGCCAGCAGCTTGAGAGGGAACACTGAAGCTTTCTTT
CDR3aa: CASSLRGNTEAFF

len: 13
j_gene: TRBJ2-3
abundance: NA
d_gene: NA
v_gene: TRBV18
CDR3nt: TGTGCCAGCTCACCACGGATCACAGATACGCAGTATTTT
CDR3aa: CASSPRITDTQYF

len: 15
j_gene: TRBJ2-1
abundance: NA
d_gene: TRBD2
v_gene: TRBV28
CDR3nt: TGTGCCAGCAGGACGACGGTTGGACTAGCGGGAGAGCAGTTCTTC
CDR3aa: CASRTTVGLAGEQFF

len: 15
j_gene: TRBJ2-6
abundance: NA
d_gene: NA
v_gene: TRBV6-1
CDR3nt: TGTGCCAGCAGTGTGGGGGGGACAGGGGCCAACGTCCTGACTTTC
CDR3aa: CASSVGGTGANVLTF

len: 12
j_gene: TRBJ1-1
abundance: NA
d_gene: NA
v_gene: TRBV29-1
CDR3nt: TGCAGCGTTGAAAGACGTTTAGACGAAGCTTTCTTT
CDR3aa: CSVERRLDEAFF

len: 14
j_gene: TRBJ2-7
abundance: NA
d_gene: NA
v_gene: TRBV15
CDR3nt: TGTGCCACCAGCCCTGAGTGGGGAACCCTCGAGCAGTACTTC
CDR3aa: CATSPEWGTLEQYF

len: 13
j_gene: TRBJ2-2
abundance: NA
d_gene: NA
v_gene: TRBV19
CDR3nt: TGTGCCAGTAGTATGATCGGGGCCGGGGAGCTGTTTTTT
CDR3aa: CASSMIGAGELFF

len: 12
j_gene: TRBJ2-7
abundance: NA
d_gene: TRBD1
v_gene: TRBV27
CDR3nt: TGTGCCAGCAGGGGGACAGGGGACGAGCAGTACTTC
CDR3aa: CASRGTGDEQYF

len: 15
j_gene: TRBJ2-3
abundance: few
d_gene: TRBD2
v_gene: TRBV18
CDR3nt: TGTGCCAGCTCACCAGGAGCGGGAGGTTTGGATACGCAGTATTTT
CDR3aa: CASSPGAGGLDTQYF

len: 16
j_gene: TRBJ1-5
abundance: once
d_gene: NA
v_gene: TRBV12-5
CDR3nt: TGTGCTAGTGCCCAATCCCGGGACATTAGCAATCAGCCCCAGCATTTT
CDR3aa: CASAQSRDISNQPQHF

len: 16
j_gene: TRBJ2-5
abundance: NA
d_gene: TRBD2
v_gene: TRBV2
CDR3nt: TGTGCCAGCAGTGTTTCCAGCGGGAGGCCGCAAGAGACCCAGTACTTC
CDR3aa: CASSVSSGRPQETQYF

len: 14
j_gene: TRBJ1-2
abundance: few
d_gene: NA
v_gene: TRBV5-6
CDR3nt: TGTGCCAGCAGCTTGGTCTCAGGAGATGGTGGCTACACCTTC
CDR3aa: CASSLVSGDGGYTF

len: 13
j_gene: TRBJ2-1
abundance: NA
d_gene: NA
v_gene: TRBV29-1
CDR3nt: TGCAGCTCGAAGGGTCGCTCCTACAATGAGCAGTTCTTC
CDR3aa: CSSKGRSYNEQFF

len: 15
j_gene: TRBJ2-1
abundance: NA
d_gene: TRBD1
v_gene: TRBV6-5
CDR3nt: TGTGCCAGCAGTTACCTGGGACAGCGATACAATGAGCAGTTCTTC
CDR3aa: CASSYLGQRYNEQFF

len: 21
j_gene: TRBJ2-3
abundance: NA
d_gene: TRBD2
v_gene: TRBV4-2
CDR3nt: TGTGCCAGCAGCCTAACCTGGACTAGCGGGGGGGCCATTGGCAGTTCAGATACGCAGTATTTT
CDR3aa: CASSLTWTSGGAIGSSDTQYF

len: 15
j_gene: TRBJ2-7
abundance: NA
d_gene: NA
v_gene: TRBV4-2
CDR3nt: TGTGCCAGCAGCCATTCTTTCGGGAGCTCCTACGAGCAGTACTTC
CDR3aa: CASSHSFGSSYEQYF

len: 16
j_gene: TRBJ2-7
abundance: NA
d_gene: NA
v_gene: TRBV4-1
CDR3nt: TGCGCCAGCAGCCAAGAGAGCGCCCCGGGATACTACGAGCAGTACTTC
CDR3aa: CASSQESAPGYYEQYF

len: 14
j_gene: TRBJ1-5
abundance: NA
d_gene: NA
v_gene: TRBV19
CDR3nt: TGTGCCAGTAGTCTTTTAGACGGCAATCAGCCCCAGCATTTT
CDR3aa: CASSLLDGNQPQHF

len: 13
j_gene: TRBJ2-5
abundance: NA
d_gene: NA
v_gene: TRBV10-3
CDR3nt: TGTGCCATCAGTGAGAGTGTCACAGAGACCCAGTACTTC
CDR3aa: CAISESVTETQYF